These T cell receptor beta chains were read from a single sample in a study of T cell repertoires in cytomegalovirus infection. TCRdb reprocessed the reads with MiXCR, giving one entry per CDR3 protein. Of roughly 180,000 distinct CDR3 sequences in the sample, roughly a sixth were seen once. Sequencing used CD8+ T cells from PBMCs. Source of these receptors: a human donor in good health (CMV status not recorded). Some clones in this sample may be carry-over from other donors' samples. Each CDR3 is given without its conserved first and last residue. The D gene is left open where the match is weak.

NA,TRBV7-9,ASSPSGAIQGLYGYT
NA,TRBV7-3,ASSPMQGASQETQY
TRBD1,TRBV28,ASSLDRVGDEQY
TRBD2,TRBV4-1,ASSPGLAGRDNEQF
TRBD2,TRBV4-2,ASSQDRRGLAGNLDTQY
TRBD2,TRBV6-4,ASSILAGGSSSYNEQF
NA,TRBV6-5,ASSGGESSYEQY
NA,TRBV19,ASSIYGQTEEAF
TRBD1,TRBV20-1,SARDGTAPYEQY
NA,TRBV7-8,ASSFMRGKGYQPQH
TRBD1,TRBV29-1,SVEEGQGGETQY
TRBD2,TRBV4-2,ASSHSTGTSSYNEQF
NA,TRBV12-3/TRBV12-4,ASSLQVTGELF
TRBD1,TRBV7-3,ASSLKGQGSSYNEQF
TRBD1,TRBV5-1,ASSFETGGLENTEAF
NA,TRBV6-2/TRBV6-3,ASRDLQGGLYNEQF
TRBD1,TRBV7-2,ASSWDREYEKLF
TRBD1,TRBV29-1,SVPGQTNTEAF
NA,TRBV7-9,ASRGRVDEKLF
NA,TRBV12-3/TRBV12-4,ASSSDGTLTEAF
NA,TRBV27,ASSLVRTDGYEQY
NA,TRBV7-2,ASSLVRWLGDGYT